A selection of T cell receptor beta chains follows, all from one sample in a study of blood T cell repertoires in COVID-19. TCRdb's table, derived via immunoSEQ multiplex PCR, lists solely in-frame clones and lacks some. The sample carries under 300,000 clones, 79% recorded once. The sample comprised peripheral blood. Receptors originate from a woman aged 40 to 50 with active or convalescent COVID-19. Both conserved end residues are part of each CDR3. A D gene is named only where the DNA matches it firmly. The size field is filled for only some rows; it gives once, few, many or a size class.

V	length	size	J	D	DNA	CDR3
TRBV14	15	.	TRBJ1-1	.	TGTGCCAGCAGCCCCCGACAGCTAATGAACACTGAAGCTTTCTTT	CASSPRQLMNTEAFF
TRBV30	13	few	TRBJ2-7	.	TGTGCCTGGAGTCCATCCGGGAGAAGCGAGCAGTACTTC	CAWSPSGRSEQYF
TRBV18	18	.	TRBJ2-6	TRBD1	TGTGCCAGCTCACCACTAGTGACAGGGGGCTCTGGGGCCAACGTCCTGACTTTC	CASSPLVTGGSGANVLTF
TRBV7-9	15	few	TRBJ1-4	TRBD1	TGTGCCAGCAGCTTTCCAGGGGGCGCAAGTGAAAAACTGTTTTTT	CASSFPGGASEKLFF
TRBV6-5	14	.	TRBJ2-3	TRBD1	TGTGCCAGCAACCCGGGACAGGGGGCAGATACGCAGTATTTT	CASNPGQGADTQYF
TRBV5-1	13	.	TRBJ1-6	.	TGCGCCAGCAGCTTGGCAGGTCGGTCACCCCTCCACTTT	CASSLAGRSPLHF
TRBV30	17	.	TRBJ1-5	.	TGTGCCTGGAGTGTACGGGCTGGACAGTCCTTCAATCAGCCCCAGCATTTT	CAWSVRAGQSFNQPQHF
TRBV6-5	14	once	TRBJ2-2	.	TGTGCCAGCAGTTACTCCAGCGGCACCGGGGAGCTGTTTTTT	CASSYSSGTGELFF
TRBV15	15	.	TRBJ1-2	.	TGTGCCACCAGCAGAGATGGAACAGGCGCCTATGGCTACACCTTC	CATSRDGTGAYGYTF
TRBV5-3	13	few	TRBJ1-2	.	TGTGCCCTAGAAGGGAACCTGACGGGGGGCTACACCTTC	CALEGNLTGGYTF
TRBV7-3	13	few	TRBJ1-2	TRBD1	TGTGCCAGCAGCTCCGGACAGGGTTATGGCTACACCTTC	CASSSGQGYGYTF
TRBV9	14	.	TRBJ2-1	.	TGTGCCAGCAGCTCACCGGACTATTCGGATGAGCAGTTCTTC	CASSSPDYSDEQFF
TRBV7-8	16	.	TRBJ1-1	.	TGTGCCAGCAGCCACAAGGGGGACCTTATCAGCACTGAAGCTTTCTTT	CASSHKGDLISTEAFF
TRBV5-6	15	.	TRBJ2-5	.	TGTGCCAGCAGCTTGGGGGGTGGGGCCGGAGAGACCCAGTACTTC	CASSLGGGAGETQYF
TRBV2	15	.	TRBJ1-5	.	TGTGCCAGCACCGGAGATGAGGCAGGGTATCAGCCCCAGCATTTT	CASTGDEAGYQPQHF
TRBV11-3	16	.	TRBJ2-6	TRBD2	TGTGCCAGCAGCGCCGGGGGGGCGGCTGGGGCCAACGTCCTGACTTTC	CASSAGGAAGANVLTF
TRBV5-5	16	.	TRBJ2-5	TRBD2	TGTGCCAGCAGCTACCCAGCGGGGGGGGTGCAAGAGACCCAGTACTTC	CASSYPAGGVQETQYF
TRBV29-1	14	.	TRBJ1-2	TRBD1	TGCAGCGTCGGGACAGGGGGTTATAACTATGGCTACACCTTC	CSVGTGGYNYGYTF
TRBV30	14	.	TRBJ1-2	.	TGTGCCTGGAGTACGCAGGCTCTAAACTATGGCTACACCTTC	CAWSTQALNYGYTF
TRBV2	14	.	TRBJ1-2	.	TGTGCCAGCATTCCCCCTTGGGGGCACGATGGCTACACCTTC	CASIPPWGHDGYTF
TRBV6-6	15	.	TRBJ1-1	.	TGTGCCAGCAGTTACCTGTTGGAGCTGAACACTGAAGCTTTCTTT	CASSYLLELNTEAFF
TRBV5-1	16	once	TRBJ2-1	TRBD2	TGCGCCAGCAGCGGCTGGAGCGGGGGGGCGAACAATGAGCAGTTCTTC	CASSGWSGGANNEQFF
TRBV10-3	13	.	TRBJ1-2	.	TGTGCCATCGAAATCGGGGGGCTGGGCGGCTACACCTTC	CAIEIGGLGGYTF
TRBV11-1	15	.	TRBJ1-4	TRBD1	TGTGCCAGCAGCTCCGGGACAGGTGATAATGAAAAACTGTTTTTT	CASSSGTGDNEKLFF
TRBV10-3	15	.	TRBJ2-1	TRBD2	TGTGCCGCCTCTGGCGAGCGGGGCTCCTACAATGAGCAGTTCTTC	CAASGERGSYNEQFF
TRBV3-1/TRBV3-2	13	.	TRBJ1-1	.	TGTGCCAGCAGCCAAGTTAGGAACACTGAAGCTTTCTTT	CASSQVRNTEAFF
TRBV2	16	.	TRBJ2-5	.	TGTGCCATCACTTGGGGCGTCAGGGGTGGAGAAGAGACCCAGTACTTC	CAITWGVRGGEETQYF
TRBV7-9	15	.	TRBJ2-2	TRBD1	TGTGCCAGCAGCTTAGCCAGGGGGCTCACCGGGGAGCTGTTTTTT	CASSLARGLTGELFF
TRBV6-5	11	.	TRBJ1-1	.	TGTGCCAGCAGTTACGGCCCGGGGGCTTTCTTT	CASSYGPGAFF
TRBV30	15	few	TRBJ1-6	.	TGTGCCTGGAGTCCCGGTTTAATGCGTAATTCACCCCTCCACTTT	CAWSPGLMRNSPLHF
TRBV30	16	.	TRBJ2-2	.	TGTGCCTGGAGTGTATGGAGGCAGGACAACACCGGGGAGCTGTTTTTT	CAWSVWRQDNTGELFF
TRBV2	12	.	TRBJ1-1	.	TGTGCCAGCAGTGAATTAGCGGCACAAGCTTTCTTT	CASSELAAQAFF
TRBV6-5	12	.	TRBJ1-2	.	TGTGCCAGCAGTTATGACAGATTGCGCTACACCTTC	CASSYDRLRYTF
TRBV3-1/TRBV3-2	14	.	TRBJ2-7	.	TGTGCCAGCACCTTAGGCCGACAGGCGTACGAGCAGTACTTC	CASTLGRQAYEQYF
TRBV19	15	.	TRBJ1-1	TRBD1	TGTGCCAGTAGTATGGGGACAGACATGAACACTGAAGCTTTCTTT	CASSMGTDMNTEAFF
TRBV4-1	18	.	TRBJ2-1	.	TGCGCCAGCAGCCAAGATACGAAGATGGGCACCGTGAGTGATGAGCAGTTCTTC	CASSQDTKMGTVSDEQFF
TRBV28	13	.	TRBJ1-1	.	TGTGCCAGCAGCTTAGACAGAAGGACTGAAGCTTTCTTT	CASSLDRRTEAFF
TRBV3-1/TRBV3-2	14	.	TRBJ1-4	TRBD1	TGTGCCAGCAGCCAGGGGACAGGGAATGAAAAACTGTTTTTT	CASSQGTGNEKLFF
TRBV7-3	18	few	TRBJ2-1	TRBD2	TGTGCCAGCAGCAAAAACCCTGTGTCTAGCGGGCGCCTCAATGAGCAGTTCTTC	CASSKNPVSSGRLNEQFF
TRBV28	16	.	TRBJ1-5	TRBD1	TGTGCCAGCAGTTTAGCGACAGGGACCGGGGAGCAGCCCCAGCATTTT	CASSLATGTGEQPQHF
TRBV7-9	13	.	TRBJ1-6	.	TGTGCCAGCAGCTCGAAGGGGGATTCACCCCTCCACTTT	CASSSKGDSPLHF
TRBV13	17	.	TRBJ1-6	TRBD1	TGTGCCAGCAGCGATACAGGGGGGAGCTCCTATAATTCACCCCTCCACTTT	CASSDTGGSSYNSPLHF
TRBV19	16	.	TRBJ2-3	.	TGTGCCAGTAGGTCCTGGGGGCGGGGGAAGGCAGATACGCAGTATTTT	CASRSWGRGKADTQYF
TRBV5-1	16	.	TRBJ2-3	.	TGCGCCAGCAGCTTCTTAGGTCCGGGGATCACAGATACGCAGTATTTT	CASSFLGPGITDTQYF
TRBV15	16	.	TRBJ1-6	TRBD1	TGTGCCACCAGCAGAGATAGGGACAGGGCTAATTCACCCCTCCACTTT	CATSRDRDRANSPLHF
TRBV4-2	16	.	TRBJ2-3	TRBD2	TGTGCCAGCAGCCAAGATCGTAGCGGGGGTGTAGATACGCAGTATTTT	CASSQDRSGGVDTQYF
TRBV15	15	.	TRBJ1-5	.	TGTGCCACCAGCAGACTACGACAGAACAATCAGCCCCAGCATTTT	CATSRLRQNNQPQHF
TRBV9	14	.	TRBJ1-1	.	TGTGCCAGCAGCGTAAATATGGGGGGCACTGAAGCTTTCTTT	CASSVNMGGTEAFF
TRBV20-1	11	.	TRBJ2-5	.	TGCAGTGCAGGGGACCAAGAGACCCAGTACTTC	CSAGDQETQYF
TRBV7-3	16	.	TRBJ2-1	TRBD1	TGTGCCAGCAGCTGGACTCCCGGGACAGAGTACAATGAGCAGTTCTTC	CASSWTPGTEYNEQFF